The rows below give T cell receptor beta chains drawn from one sample of a study of regulatory T cells in long-lasting Graves disease. TCRdb fed the multiplex PCR reads into MiXCR, producing one record per CDR3 protein. This sample yields roughly 490,000 distinct CDR3 sequences, of which around a fifth are seen a single time; less than 15% belongs to the top ten. The input for sequencing was peripheral blood mononuclear cells (PBMCs), taken when the disease was refractory, from a patient treated with antithyroid drugs. All receptors come from a female donor with Graves disease. The CDR3 runs from the conserved cysteine through the conserved F or W. D genes are given only for firm matches. Where a row states a size, it is once, few, many or the class of an expanded clone; other rows omit it.

CDR3nt	CDR3aa	abundance	v_gene	j_gene	d_gene
TGTGCCAGCAGTCCGCCCGCCACAGGGCGCCCTGAAGCTTTCTTT	CASSPPATGRPEAFF	many	TRBV25-1	TRBJ1-1	.
TGTGCCAGCAGCCCGTCCCTTGGGGCCGAGGAGTACTTC	CASSPSLGAEEYF	many	TRBV7-8	TRBJ2-7	.
TGTGCCAGCAGCGTAGCGGGGAGGGCCTGGGACGAGCAGTACTTC	CASSVAGRAWDEQYF	.	TRBV9	TRBJ2-7	TRBD2
TGTGCCAGCAGCTGGGACGCCCGGAGCACTGAAGCTTTCTTT	CASSWDARSTEAFF	few	TRBV6-2/TRBV6-3	TRBJ1-1	.
TGTGCCAGCAGCTTGTTCCCCTTCCAGGGGCTTAACACTGAAGCTTTCTTT	CASSLFPFQGLNTEAFF	few	TRBV7-9	TRBJ1-1	.
TGTGCCTGGAGAGAGGGGTACACTGAAGCTTTCTTT	CAWREGYTEAFF	.	TRBV30	TRBJ1-1	.
TGTGCCAGCACCGTCGGTCAGAACACTGAAGCTTTCTTT	CASTVGQNTEAFF	many	TRBV2	TRBJ1-1	.
TGTGCCAGCAGTTTACCCCCCGGATATCAGCCCCAGCATTTT	CASSLPPGYQPQHF	few	TRBV28	TRBJ1-5	.
TGTGCCAGTAGTATAGGCGGGGGGGCGGGGGACCCCACAGATACGCAGTATTTT	CASSIGGGAGDPTDTQYF	few	TRBV19	TRBJ2-3	TRBD2
TGTGCCAGCAGCTTGGCCAAGACAGGGGGCTTCTATGGCTACACCTTC	CASSLAKTGGFYGYTF	few	TRBV5-6	TRBJ1-2	TRBD1
TGCAGTGCTCCCGCCTCTGGCTATGGCTACACCTTC	CSAPASGYGYTF	many	TRBV20-1	TRBJ1-2	.
TGTGCCACCAGCAGAGATCCCGGGCCGGGTGGCTACACCTTC	CATSRDPGPGGYTF	.	TRBV15	TRBJ1-2	.
TGCGGCGTCAGGAGGGCAGGGGAGTGGGGCTACACCTTC	CGVRRAGEWGYTF	once	TRBV29-1	TRBJ1-2	.
TGCGCCAGCAGCCAAGTCTTTCCCGTGGCCGGGGTGACCCAGTACTTC	CASSQVFPVAGVTQYF	.	TRBV4-1	TRBJ2-5	.
TGTGCCAGTAGCCCGGGACAGGCGGGTCAGCCCCAGCATTTT	CASSPGQAGQPQHF	few	TRBV19	TRBJ1-5	TRBD1
TGTGCCAGTAGTCCCCGAGGTAGATCACCTGAAGCTTTCTTT	CASSPRGRSPEAFF	.	TRBV19	TRBJ1-1	.
TGTGCCAGCAGTACCCCTGCTAGCGGGGTACAAGAGACCCAGTACTTC	CASSTPASGVQETQYF	many	TRBV6-1	TRBJ2-5	TRBD2
TGTGCCAGCAGTGAAGCGATGACAGGGGGCTTGTGGACTGAAGCTTTCTTT	CASSEAMTGGLWTEAFF	many	TRBV2	TRBJ1-1	TRBD1
TGTGCCAGCAGCTTAGAGGGGCTAGCGGATAGCACAGATACGCAGTATTTT	CASSLEGLADSTDTQYF	.	TRBV7-2	TRBJ2-3	TRBD2
TGTGCCAGCAGCAACTCCGGGACTAGCGGGGACGAGCAGTACTTC	CASSNSGTSGDEQYF	.	TRBV7-2	TRBJ2-7	TRBD2
TGTGCCAGTAGGGGGTCACAGGGGGTCGGTCAGCCCCAGCATTTT	CASRGSQGVGQPQHF	few	TRBV19	TRBJ1-5	TRBD1
TGTGCCAGCAGCTTAAAAGGGTCGGGGGTTTTTGCCTACGAGCAGTACTTC	CASSLKGSGVFAYEQYF	.	TRBV7-2	TRBJ2-7	.
TGTGCCACCAACACCGGGACAGAGAACACTGAAGCTTTCTTT	CATNTGTENTEAFF	many	TRBV24-1	TRBJ1-1	TRBD1
TGTGCCAGCAGCCCGGGCGTCGAGAATACGCCCCTCCACTTT	CASSPGVENTPLHF	.	TRBV28	TRBJ1-6	.
TGTGCCACCAGCAGAGTCAATGAGCAGTTCTTC	CATSRVNEQFF	.	TRBV15	TRBJ2-1	.
TGCAACGTTAACGGACGGGGAACCTACGAGCAGTACTTC	CNVNGRGTYEQYF	few	TRBV29-1	TRBJ2-7	.
TGTGCCAGCAGTCCCACGGGCCTTGGAAACACCATATATTTT	CASSPTGLGNTIYF	many	TRBV12-3/TRBV12-4	TRBJ1-3	.
TGCAGTGCTCTACAGGACTATGGCTACACCTTC	CSALQDYGYTF	many	TRBV20-1	TRBJ1-2	.